What follows is one TCR beta chain and its context. What it binds is not known. The record originates from a study of T cell responses to AZD1222 COVID-19 vaccine. About the study: Some second doses came at about 4 weeks and others at about 12 weeks; these were pooled.

Here immunoSEQ multiplex PCR was the method, and the copy in TCRdb shows in-frame clones only, minus some. The data show 100,000 or so clones, with roughly 89% seen just once and approximately 3.3% held by the top ten. Study-wide points: Among AZD1222 vaccinees, only five or six were seropositive at baseline.

V shed 2 bases and J shed 7 bases, with 6 bases lying between them. Germline loops: CDR1 MNHEY, CDR2 SMNVEV (reference sequence). The CDR3 is 13 amino acids. The chain combines TRBV27 with TRBJ1-6, with D possibly matching TRBD1 (5 bases). Here the sequenced sample was peripheral blood, taken on day 0 of AZD1222 vaccination. This receptor was taken from an adult in good health. As DNA, the CDR3 is TGTGCCAGCAGTTTAGGGGGGAATTCACCCCTCCACTTT. Its translation: CASSLGGNSPLHF.